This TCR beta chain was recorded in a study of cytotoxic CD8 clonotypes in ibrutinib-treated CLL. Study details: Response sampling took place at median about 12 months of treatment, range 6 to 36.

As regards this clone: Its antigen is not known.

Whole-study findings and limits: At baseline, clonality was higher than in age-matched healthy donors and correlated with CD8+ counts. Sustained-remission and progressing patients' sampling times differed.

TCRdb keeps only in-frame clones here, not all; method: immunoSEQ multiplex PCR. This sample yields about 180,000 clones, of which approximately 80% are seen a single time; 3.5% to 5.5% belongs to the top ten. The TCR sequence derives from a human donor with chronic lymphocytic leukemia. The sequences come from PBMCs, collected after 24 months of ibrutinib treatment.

CDR3 DNA: TGTGCCACCAGCAGAGACCGTGACCGTAGTGAAAAACTGTTTTTT. This codes for CATSRDRDRSEKLFF. V is TRBV15 and J is TRBJ1-4; D uncertain. Germline V CDR1 and CDR2: LNHNV, YYDKDF (reference sequence). This CDR3 contains 15 residues. V gave up 0 bases and J gave up 7 bases, with 12 bases separating them.